One and the same sample provided the 30 T cell receptor beta chains below, sequenced in a study of T-cell memory formation after mild COVID-19. TCRdb used MiXCR to reprocess the 5' RACE reads, holding one entry per CDR3 protein. The top ten hold 3.9% of the sample, which has some 180,000 distinct CDR3 sequences, around a sixth seen once. Specimen: PBMCs or a T cell subset sorted from them (not recorded which). The receptors were sampled from a man between 18 and 29 years old who had mild COVID-19 (a few samples of this study predate the infection). Cell type and time point are not known.

The rearrangement uses TRBV7-9 and TRBJ2-4, with D uncertain. The CDR3 sequence is 15 residues long. Germline CDR1 is SEHNR and CDR2 is FQNEAQ (reference sequence). With 1 base removed from V and 4 bases from J, the gap between germline ends came to 11 bases. The CDR3 nucleotides read TGTGCCAGCAGCTTAGTTGGCAGCCCAAAAAACATTCAGTACTTC. It codes for CASSLVGSPKNIQYF.

The chain links TRBV7-2 to TRBJ1-3, with 8 bases that match TRBD1. The CDR3 has 15 residues. Germline V CDR1 and CDR2: SGHTA, FQGNSA. Trimming took 6 bases from V and 2 from J; bases not matched to a gene: 6. CDR3 coding DNA: TGTGCCAGCAGGATCACGACAGGGGCTGGAAACACCATATATTTT. It translates to CASRITTGAGNTIYF.

The chain links TRBV20-1 to TRBJ1-1; a weak D match, TRBD1 (5 bases). This CDR3 has 11 amino acids. Germline-derived CDR1 and CDR2 are DFQATT and SNEGSKA (reference sequence). Trimming removed 3 bases from V and 8 bases from J, with 10 bases in between. CDR3 in DNA: TGCAGTGCTAGCAGGGTGGAGGAAGCTTTCTTT. It encodes CSASRVEEAFF.

There are a few counts of this clonotype. The V and J genes are TRBV27 and TRBJ1-5, with D tentatively TRBD1 (5 bases). V lost 1 base and J lost 4, with 14 bases in between. This CDR3 contains 16 residues. Looked up from germline, CDR1 is MNHEY and CDR2 is SMNVEV (reference sequence). The chain's CDR3 is CASSLYAAGRNQPQHF. The CDR3 coding sequence is TGTGCCAGCAGTTTATACGCCGCAGGGCGGAATCAGCCCCAGCATTTT.

The chain combines TRBV20-1 with TRBJ1-6; D gene unclear. Germline V gives CDR1 DFQATT, CDR2 SNEGSKA (reference sequence). V lost 4 bases and J 5 bases, leaving 6 bases between the germline ends. The CDR3 totals 12 residues. The CDR3 DNA reads as TGCAGTGCTATCGGGAATAATTCACCCCTCCACTTT. Translating gives CSAIGNNSPLHF.

The chain is built from TRBV6-5 and TRBJ2-3, with 8 bases aligning to TRBD2. The germline V gene has CDR1 MNHEY and CDR2 SVGAGI. With V trimmed by 0 bases and J by 13 bases, 6 bases remained unmatched. The CDR3 contains 13 residues. CDR3 in DNA: TGTGCCAGCAGTTACTCTAACAACGGGGGGGAGTATTTT. This encodes CASSYSNNGGEYF.

A few counts support this clonotype. The genes are TRBV5-1 and TRBJ1-2; 8 bases line up with TRBD1. The CDR3 is made up of 14 amino acids. J was trimmed by 0 bases and V by 7 bases; bases with no gene match: 5. Germline-derived CDR1 and CDR2 are SGHRS and YFSETQ. The CDR3 reads CASRDRGTNYGYTF. CDR3 bases: TGCGCCAGCCGAGACAGGGGAACTAACTATGGCTACACCTTC.

To note about this clonotype: A junction end diverges from the germline sequence, so it may reflect a read error. The chain has TRBV7-9 and TRBJ1-2, with D possibly TRBD1 on 5 matching bases. The CDR3 is 10 amino acids. Germline V gene lookup returns CDR1 SEHNR and CDR2 FQNEAQ (reference sequence). The CDR3 DNA reads TGTGCCAGCAGCTTAAGACAGCCCCACTTC. It yields the protein CASSLRQPHF. Together with reference TRBV7-9 and TRBJ1-2, the CDR3 gives the full variable domain: DTGVSQNPRHKITKRGQNVTFRCDPISEHNRLYWYRQTLGQGPEFLTYFQNEAQLEKSRLLSDRFSAERPKGSFSTLEIQRTEQGDSAMYLCASSLRQPHFGSGTRLTVV.

This clonotype was seen only a few times. The chain employs TRBV6-1 and TRBJ2-7; D gene unclear. The germline CDR1 and CDR2 sequences are MNHNS and SASEGT. There are 11 residues in the CDR3. Trimming stripped 10 bases from V and 0 bases from J, with 7 bases between. The chain's CDR3 is CATTSSYEQYV. CDR3 bases: TGTGCCACAACTTCCTCCTACGAGCAGTACGTC.

This clonotype has only a few counts. This rearrangement joins TRBV12-3 or TRBV12-4 to TRBJ2-3, with D perhaps given as TRBD1 or TRBD2 (5 bases each). The CDR3 has 14 residues. Trimming pared 2 bases from V and 4 bases from J, leaving 10 bases between. CDR3 protein: CASSLTGPADTQYF. The DNA for the CDR3 is TGTGCCAGCAGTTTAACGGGACCTGCAGATACGCAGTATTTT.

The gene calls are TRBV7-3 and TRBJ2-2; a weak D match, TRBD1 (5 bases). Trimming stripped 8 bases from V and 7 bases from J, with 11 bases between. CDR3 length: 12 residues. The germline gives CDR1 SGHTA, CDR2 FQGTGA. The CDR3 reads CASGASGGELFF. CDR3 bases: TGTGCCAGCGGGGCCTCGGGCGGGGAGCTGTTTTTT.

V usage is TRBV11-2 and J usage is TRBJ1-2, with D hard to call. The CDR3 loop spans 13 amino acids. CDR1 and CDR2 from the germline V gene are SGHAT and FQNNGV. The ends were cut back, 2 bases at V and 8 bases at J, with 12 bases in the middle. CDR3 nucleotides: TGTGCCAGCAGCTTACCTTCCCGCAGAGGCTACACCTTC. It encodes CASSLPSRRGYTF. Based on the CDR3 plus reference TRBV11-2 and TRBJ1-2, the full variable domain is EAGVAQSPRYKIIEKRQSVAFWCNPISGHATLYWYQQILGQGPKLLIQFQNNGVVDDSQLPKDRFSAERLKGVDSTLKIQPAKLEDSAVYLCASSLPSRRGYTFGSGTRLTVV.

This clonotype was seen a few times. The chain is built from TRBV5-1 and TRBJ2-6; 8 positions agree with TRBD1. Germline V gene sequence: CDR1 SGHRS, CDR2 YFSETQ. The V gene end was trimmed by 5 bases and the J gene end by 0 bases; junction bases not matched to a gene: 4. This CDR3 has 16 residues. CDR3 protein: CASRRTGRSGANVLTF. Written as DNA, the CDR3 is TGCGCCAGCAGGAGGACAGGGCGCTCTGGGGCCAACGTCCTGACTTTC.

This clonotype was seen more than once but under ten times. V usage is TRBV2 and J usage is TRBJ2-5; 8 positions match TRBD2. There are 15 residues in the CDR3. The germline V gene has CDR1 SNHLY and CDR2 FYNNEI. The ends lost 4 bases at V and 5 bases at J; junction bases unmatched: 9. Here the CDR3 DNA reads TGTGCCAGCAGTGGGGCGGGGACTAGATTGGAGACCCAGTACTTC. It specifies CASSGAGTRLETQYF.

Details on this clonotype: An end of the junction differs from the germline gene, which may be a read error. CDR3 loop: CASSLGGHQPQHF. In DNA, the CDR3 is TGTGCCAGCAGTTTGGGGGGTCATCAGCCCCAGCATTTT. J is TRBJ1-5 and V is TRBV5-6, with D perhaps TRBD1 (5 bases). The CDR3 sequence is 13 residues long. Germline V gene lookup returns CDR1 SGHDT and CDR2 YYEEEE.

The sample holds a few counts of this clonotype. The J gene is TRBJ2-3, the V gene TRBV11-2; perhaps TRBD2 as D (5 bases). The V gene's germline CDR1 is SGHAT and CDR2 FQNNGV. V was cut by 4 bases and J by 2 bases, with 16 bases left in between. The CDR3 has 16 amino acids. Written as DNA, the CDR3 is TGTGCCAGCAGCTCTCTACGCGGGCGGCTCACAGATACGCAGTATTTT. It specifies CASSSLRGRLTDTQYF.

This clonotype was detected a few times. The chain recombines TRBV25-1 with TRBJ2-1, with D unresolved. Trimming removed 1 base at V and 8 bases at J, with 9 bases between. CDR1 and CDR2 from the germline V gene are MGHDK and SYGVNS. The CDR3 runs 13 residues. The CDR3 sequence is CASSESYRDEQFF. CDR3 coding DNA: TGTGCCAGCAGTGAATCTTACCGGGATGAGCAGTTCTTC.

This clonotype was seen a handful of times. The V call is TRBV5-1, the J call TRBJ2-5, with D perhaps being TRBD1 or TRBD2 (6 bases each). Germline V gene sequence: CDR1 SGHRS, CDR2 YFSETQ. The CDR3 totals 15 residues. V was clipped by 4 bases and J by 2 bases, with 15 bases between them. The CDR3 bases are TGCGCCAGCAGCAAGGGCGGGACACAGCAAGAGACCCAGTACTTC. It encodes CASSKGGTQQETQYF.

The chain employs TRBV15 and TRBJ2-7, with D unclear. The germline CDR1 and CDR2 sequences are LNHNV and YYDKDF (reference sequence). V gave up 0 bases and J gave up 2 bases, with 8 bases separating them. The CDR3 runs 14 residues. CDR3 bases: TGTGCCACCAGCAGAGAACACGGTACCTACGAGCAGTACTTC. This codes for CATSREHGTYEQYF.

About this clonotype itself: The junction differs from germline at one of its ends, possibly a read error. CDR3 amino acids: CSTLGVGDVF. The CDR3 nucleotides read TGCAGTACTTTGGGGGTCGGGGACGTCTTT. The J gene is TRBJ1-1, the V gene TRBV20-1; tentatively, D is TRBD1 (5 bases). This CDR3 has 10 amino acids. Per germline, CDR1 DFQATT and CDR2 SNEGSKA (reference sequence).

CDR3 sequence (DNA): TGTGCCAGCAGCCCGCGGGGACGGACCACAGATACGCAGTATTTT. It translates to CASSPRGRTTDTQYF. The gene calls are TRBV5-6 and TRBJ2-3; the D gene is possibly TRBD2 (6 bases). Looked up from germline, CDR1 is SGHDT and CDR2 is YYEEEE. V shed 4 bases and J shed 2 bases, with 14 bases lying between them. The CDR3 totals 15 residues.

In DNA, the CDR3 is TGTGCCAGCAGTAGCGGGGGGGCTAGCACAGATACGCAGTATTTT. It encodes CASSSGGASTDTQYF. This rearrangement joins TRBV25-1 to TRBJ2-3, with 10 bases that match TRBD2. V was clipped by 5 bases and J by 0 bases; unmatched bases: 2. This CDR3 has 15 residues. Germline V lookup: CDR1 MGHDK, CDR2 SYGVNS.

The CDR3 loop reads CASSQRGTAQETQYF. In DNA, the CDR3 is TGTGCCAGCAGTCAGCGCGGGACAGCCCAAGAGACCCAGTACTTC. V is TRBV27 and J is TRBJ2-5, with a possible D match to TRBD1 (7 bases). Trimming left V 5 bases short and J 1 base short, with 14 bases between. From germline, CDR1 is MNHEY and CDR2 SMNVEV (reference sequence). This CDR3 comprises 15 residues.

This clonotype was seen only a few times. The chain is built from TRBV7-8 and TRBJ1-1; D is uncertain. Germline-derived CDR1 and CDR2 are SGHVS and FQNEAQ. V gave up 4 bases and J gave up 1 base, with 13 bases separating them. CDR3 length: 15 residues. The CDR3 is CASSSGPSGNTEAFF. CDR3 coding DNA: TGTGCCAGCAGCTCCGGACCTTCGGGGAACACTGAAGCTTTCTTT. Full variable domain (missing parts from reference TRBV7-8 and TRBJ1-1): GAGVSQSPRYKVAKRGQDVALRCDPISGHVSLFWYQQALGQGPEFLTYFQNEAQLDKSGLPSDRFFAERPEGSVSTLKIQRTQQEDSAVYLCASSSGPSGNTEAFFGQGTRLTVV.

The V call is TRBV2, the J call TRBJ2-3, with a possible D match to TRBD1 (5 bases). The length of the CDR3 is 14 residues. In germline, CDR1 is SNHLY, CDR2 FYNNEI. V lost 7 bases and J lost 5, with 16 bases in between. The CDR3 here is CASTMGQGGDTQYF. DNA of the CDR3: TGTGCCAGCACCATGGGGCAGGGCGGAGATACGCAGTATTTT.

This CDR3 reads CSARGWTRDPGELFF. The CDR3 DNA is TGCAGTGCTAGAGGGTGGACGAGGGACCCCGGGGAGCTGTTTTTT. The rearrangement uses TRBV20-1 and TRBJ2-2; D tentatively fits TRBD1 or TRBD2 (5 bases each). The CDR3 consists of 15 residues. Trimming took off 1 base at V and 6 bases at J, with 15 bases between the two ends. Germline CDR1 DFQATT, CDR2 SNEGSKA (reference sequence).

The rearrangement joins TRBV7-9 to TRBJ2-7; 7 bases match TRBD1. Losses at the gene ends were 2 bases for V and 3 bases for J; bases not matched to a gene: 4. Germline CDR1 reads SEHNR; CDR2 reads FQNEAQ (reference sequence). The CDR3 consists of 14 residues. The CDR3 DNA reads as TGTGCCAGCAGCTTAATGGACAGGCACTACGAGCAGTACTTC. Translating it yields CASSLMDRHYEQYF.

The chain carries TRBV12-3 or TRBV12-4 and TRBJ2-4; 9 bases line up with TRBD1. This CDR3 is 14 amino acids long. The trim removed 3 bases at V and 8 bases at J, leaving 5 bases unmatched. CDR3 sequence reads: CASSFLRQGDIQYF. Written as DNA, the CDR3 is TGTGCCAGCAGTTTTTTAAGACAGGGGGACATTCAGTACTTC.

In this sample, this clonotype turned up many times. This chain joins TRBV7-3 and TRBJ2-3; D is ambiguous. The V and J ends lost 0 bases and 2 bases respectively, with 9 bases between them. The CDR3 covers 15 residues. Per germline, CDR1 SGHTA and CDR2 FQGTGA. CDR3 protein: CASSLTGSHTDTQYF. CDR3 sequence (DNA): TGTGCCAGCAGCTTAACGGGTAGCCACACAGATACGCAGTATTTT. The variable domain in full, with the rest retrieved from reference TRBV7-3 and TRBJ2-3, is GAGVSQTPSNKVTEKGKYVELRCDPISGHTALYWYRQSLGQGPEFLIYFQGTGAADDSGLPNDRFFAVRPEGSVSTLKIQRTERGDSAVYLCASSLTGSHTDTQYFGPGTRLTVL.

The genes are TRBV3-1 and TRBJ1-1; D remains ambiguous. The ends were cut back, 0 bases at V and 0 bases at J, with 14 bases in the middle. This CDR3 is 17 amino acids long. Per the germline V gene, CDR1 is LGHDT and CDR2 is YNNKEL (reference sequence). CDR3 sequence reads: CASSQDPGNFMNTEAFF. The CDR3 DNA reads TGTGCCAGCAGCCAAGATCCGGGCAATTTCATGAACACTGAAGCTTTCTTT. The whole variable domain, filled in from reference TRBV3-1 and TRBJ1-1, reads DTAVSQTPKYLVTQMGNDKSIKCEQNLGHDTMYWYKQDSKKFLKIMFSYNNKELIINETVPNRFSPKSPDKAHLNLHINSLELGDSAVYFCASSQDPGNFMNTEAFFGQGTRLTVV.